This TCR beta chain derives from a study of T cell responses to AZD1222 COVID-19 vaccine. Study-wide context: Pooling of second doses given at about 4 or about 12 weeks was done.

V gave up 6 bases and J gave up 5 bases, with 25 bases separating them. Germline V gene data show CDR1 as SNHLY and CDR2 as FYNNEI. The CDR3 contains 17 residues. Repertoires were generated with immunoSEQ multiplex PCR, while TCRdb's copy carries only in-frame clones and drops some. The sample lists some 100,000 clones, approximately 87% seen once, with 3% to 3.5% in the top ten. As regards this clone: The target antigen is unknown.

Study-level results: Mostly white British, mostly female donors; authors suggested clonal diversity may be underestimated. Targets within unmutated variant regions were reportedly found for nearly half of spike-specific TCRs.

The source is an adult in good health. The sample consisted of peripheral blood, taken on day 0 of AZD1222 vaccination. This chain links TRBV2 with TRBJ1-1; no definite D call. This CDR3 reads CASRGSFLAQDGTEAFF. The DNA for the CDR3 is TGTGCCAGCAGAGGAAGCTTTCTGGCCCAAGACGGAACTGAAGCTTTCTTT.